The T cell receptor (beta chain) described here comes from a study of T cell responses to AZD1222 COVID-19 vaccine. Study outcomes and limitations: Seropositive AZD1222 recipients at baseline numbered only 6 or 7. Donors were mostly white British, more females; clonal diversity possibly underestimated. The study found vaccine-associated CD4 TCRs spanning spike, dominant at 160-218 and 743-854.

Pooled together were second doses at about 4 or about 12 weeks. V lost 4 bases and J lost 1, with 16 bases in between. CDR3 length equals 15 residues. Germline CDR1 is SQVTM and CDR2 is ANQGSEA. Note on this clone: Antigen unknown.

TCRdb keeps only in-frame clones here, not all; method: immunoSEQ multiplex PCR. The sample has around 270,000 clones, roughly 93% seen once. This material consisted of peripheral blood, taken 28 days after the second AZD1222 dose. The clonotype was recovered from an adult who received the AZD1222 COVID-19 vaccine. The V gene is TRBV29-1, the J gene TRBJ1-1; TRBD1 might be the D (5 bases). This CDR3 is CSVGGDPKGNTEAFF. DNA of the CDR3: TGCAGCGTTGGAGGGGACCCCAAGGGGAACACTGAAGCTTTCTTT.